This T cell receptor (beta chain) is drawn from a study of PD-1 blockade in mismatch repair-deficient tumors. This clone has only a few counts. Method: immunoSEQ multiplex PCR; TCRdb's copy keeps in-frame clones and lacks some. The repertoire holds around 49,000 clones, over 75% seen once, with 2.5% to 4% in the top ten. Germline-derived CDR1 and CDR2 are LNHDA and SQIVND (reference sequence). Trimming shortened V by 6 bases and J by 0 bases, and 8 bases separated the two germline ends. CDR3 length equals 13 residues. The source is an adult with mismatch repair-deficient cancer. V gene TRBV19 combines with J gene TRBJ1-1, with unresolved D. This specimen was PBMCs, taken before pembrolizumab treatment. The CDR3 protein is CASRAGMNTEAFF. The CDR3 DNA follows: TGTGCCAGTAGGGCCGGCATGAACACTGAAGCTTTCTTT.